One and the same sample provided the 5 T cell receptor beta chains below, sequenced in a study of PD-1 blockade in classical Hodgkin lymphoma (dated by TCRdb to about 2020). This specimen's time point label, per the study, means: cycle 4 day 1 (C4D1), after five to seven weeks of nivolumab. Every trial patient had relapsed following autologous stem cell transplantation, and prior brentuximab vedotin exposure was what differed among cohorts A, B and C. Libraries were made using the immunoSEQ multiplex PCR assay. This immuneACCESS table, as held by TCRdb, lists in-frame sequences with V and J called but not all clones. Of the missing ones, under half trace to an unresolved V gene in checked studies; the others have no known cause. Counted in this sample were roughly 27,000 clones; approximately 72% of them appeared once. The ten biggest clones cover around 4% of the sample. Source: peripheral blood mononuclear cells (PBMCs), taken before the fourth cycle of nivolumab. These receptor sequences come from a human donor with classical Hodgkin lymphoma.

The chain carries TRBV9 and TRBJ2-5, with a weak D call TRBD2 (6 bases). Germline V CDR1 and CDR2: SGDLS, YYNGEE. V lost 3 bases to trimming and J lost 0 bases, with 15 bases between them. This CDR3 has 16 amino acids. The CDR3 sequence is CASSEGSGLYQETQYF. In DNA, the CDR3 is TGTGCCAGCAGCGAGGGGTCGGGACTGTACCAAGAGACCCAGTACTTC.

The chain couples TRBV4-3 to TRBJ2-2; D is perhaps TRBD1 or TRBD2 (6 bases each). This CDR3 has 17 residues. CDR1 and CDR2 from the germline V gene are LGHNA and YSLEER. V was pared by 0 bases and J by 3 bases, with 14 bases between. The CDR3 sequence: CASSQERWRGYTGELFF. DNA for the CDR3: TGCGCCAGCAGCCAAGAGAGGTGGAGGGGGTACACCGGGGAGCTGTTTTTT.

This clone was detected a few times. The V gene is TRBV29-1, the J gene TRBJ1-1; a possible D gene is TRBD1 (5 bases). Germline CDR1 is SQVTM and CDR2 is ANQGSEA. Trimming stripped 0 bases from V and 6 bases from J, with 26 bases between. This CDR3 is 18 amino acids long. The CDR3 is CSVEELVGATPSQAEAFF. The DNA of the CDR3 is TGCAGCGTTGAAGAACTCGTTGGGGCGACTCCGAGTCAGGCTGAAGCTTTCTTT.

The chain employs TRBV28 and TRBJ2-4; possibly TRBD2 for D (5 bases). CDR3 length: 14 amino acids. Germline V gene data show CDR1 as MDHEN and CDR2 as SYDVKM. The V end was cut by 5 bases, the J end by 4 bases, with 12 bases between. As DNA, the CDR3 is TGTGCCAGCAGTCGGGGTTCCCTGAAAAACATTCAGTACTTC. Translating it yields CASSRGSLKNIQYF.

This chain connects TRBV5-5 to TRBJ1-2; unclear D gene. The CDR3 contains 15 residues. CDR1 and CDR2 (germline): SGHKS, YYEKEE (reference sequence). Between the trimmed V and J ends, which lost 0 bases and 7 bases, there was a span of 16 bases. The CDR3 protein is CASSLEAAVPSGYTF. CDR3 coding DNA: TGTGCCAGCAGCTTGGAAGCGGCAGTACCATCTGGCTACACCTTC. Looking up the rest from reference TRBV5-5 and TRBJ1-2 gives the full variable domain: DAGVTQSPTHLIKTRGQQVTLRCSPISGHKSVSWYQQVLGQGPQFIFQYYEKEERGRGNFPDRFSARQFPNYSSELNVNALLLGDSALYLCASSLEAAVPSGYTFGSGTRLTVV.